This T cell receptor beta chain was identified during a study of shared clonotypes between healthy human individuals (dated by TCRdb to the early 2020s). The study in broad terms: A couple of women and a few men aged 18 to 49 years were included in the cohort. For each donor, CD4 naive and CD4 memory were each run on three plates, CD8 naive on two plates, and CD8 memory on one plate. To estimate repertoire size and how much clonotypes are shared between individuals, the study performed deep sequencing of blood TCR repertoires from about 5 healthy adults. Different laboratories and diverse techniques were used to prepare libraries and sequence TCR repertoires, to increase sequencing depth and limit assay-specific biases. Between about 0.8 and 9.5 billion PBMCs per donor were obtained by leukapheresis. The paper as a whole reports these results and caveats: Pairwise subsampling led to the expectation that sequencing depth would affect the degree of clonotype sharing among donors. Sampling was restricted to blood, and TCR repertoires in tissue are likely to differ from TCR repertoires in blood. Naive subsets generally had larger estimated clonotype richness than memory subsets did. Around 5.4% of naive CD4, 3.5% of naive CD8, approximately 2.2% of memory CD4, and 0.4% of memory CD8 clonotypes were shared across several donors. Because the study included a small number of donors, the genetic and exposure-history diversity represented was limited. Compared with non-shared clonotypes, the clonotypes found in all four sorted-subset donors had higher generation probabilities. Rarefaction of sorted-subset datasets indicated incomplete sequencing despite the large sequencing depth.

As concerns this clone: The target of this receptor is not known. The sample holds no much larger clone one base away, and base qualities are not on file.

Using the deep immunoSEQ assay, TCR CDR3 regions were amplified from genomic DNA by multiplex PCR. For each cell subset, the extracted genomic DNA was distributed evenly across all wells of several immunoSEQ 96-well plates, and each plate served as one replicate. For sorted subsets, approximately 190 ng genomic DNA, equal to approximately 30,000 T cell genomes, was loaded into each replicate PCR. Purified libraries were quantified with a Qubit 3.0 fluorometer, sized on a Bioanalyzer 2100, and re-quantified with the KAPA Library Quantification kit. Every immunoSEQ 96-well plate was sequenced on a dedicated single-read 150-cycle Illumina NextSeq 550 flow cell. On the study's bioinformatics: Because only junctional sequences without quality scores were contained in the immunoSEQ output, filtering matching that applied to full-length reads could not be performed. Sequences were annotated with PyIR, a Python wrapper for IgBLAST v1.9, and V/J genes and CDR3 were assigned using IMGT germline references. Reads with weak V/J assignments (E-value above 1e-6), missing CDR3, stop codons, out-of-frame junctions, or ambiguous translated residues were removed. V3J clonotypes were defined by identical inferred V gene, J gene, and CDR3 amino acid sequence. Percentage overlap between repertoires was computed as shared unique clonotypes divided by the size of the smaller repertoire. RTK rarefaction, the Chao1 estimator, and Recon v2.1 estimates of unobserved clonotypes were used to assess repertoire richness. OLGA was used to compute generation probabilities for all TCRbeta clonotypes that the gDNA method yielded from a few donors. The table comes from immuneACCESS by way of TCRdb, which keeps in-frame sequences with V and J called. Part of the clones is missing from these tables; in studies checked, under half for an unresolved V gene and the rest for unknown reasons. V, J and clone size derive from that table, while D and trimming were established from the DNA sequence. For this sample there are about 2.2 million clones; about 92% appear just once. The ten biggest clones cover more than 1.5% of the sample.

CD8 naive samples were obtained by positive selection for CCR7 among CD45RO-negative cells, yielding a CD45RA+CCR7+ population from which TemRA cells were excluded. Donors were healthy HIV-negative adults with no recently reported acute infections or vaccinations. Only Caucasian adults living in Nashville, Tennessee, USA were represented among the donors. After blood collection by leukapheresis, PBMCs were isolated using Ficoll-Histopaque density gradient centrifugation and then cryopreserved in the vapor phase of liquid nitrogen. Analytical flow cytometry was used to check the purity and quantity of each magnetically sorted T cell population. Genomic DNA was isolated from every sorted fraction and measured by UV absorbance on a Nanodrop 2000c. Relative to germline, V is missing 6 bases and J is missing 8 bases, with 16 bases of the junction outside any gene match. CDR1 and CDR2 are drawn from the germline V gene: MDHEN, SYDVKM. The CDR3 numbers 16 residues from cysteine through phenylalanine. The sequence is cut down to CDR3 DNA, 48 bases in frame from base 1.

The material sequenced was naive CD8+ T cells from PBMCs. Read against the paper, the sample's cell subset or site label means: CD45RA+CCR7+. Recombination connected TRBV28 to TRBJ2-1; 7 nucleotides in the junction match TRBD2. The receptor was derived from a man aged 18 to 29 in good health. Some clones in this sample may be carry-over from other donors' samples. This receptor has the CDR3 CASSPRMGGRRDEQFF. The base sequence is TGTGCCAGCAGCCCTCGTATGGGCGGGAGACGCGATGAGCAGTTCTTC.